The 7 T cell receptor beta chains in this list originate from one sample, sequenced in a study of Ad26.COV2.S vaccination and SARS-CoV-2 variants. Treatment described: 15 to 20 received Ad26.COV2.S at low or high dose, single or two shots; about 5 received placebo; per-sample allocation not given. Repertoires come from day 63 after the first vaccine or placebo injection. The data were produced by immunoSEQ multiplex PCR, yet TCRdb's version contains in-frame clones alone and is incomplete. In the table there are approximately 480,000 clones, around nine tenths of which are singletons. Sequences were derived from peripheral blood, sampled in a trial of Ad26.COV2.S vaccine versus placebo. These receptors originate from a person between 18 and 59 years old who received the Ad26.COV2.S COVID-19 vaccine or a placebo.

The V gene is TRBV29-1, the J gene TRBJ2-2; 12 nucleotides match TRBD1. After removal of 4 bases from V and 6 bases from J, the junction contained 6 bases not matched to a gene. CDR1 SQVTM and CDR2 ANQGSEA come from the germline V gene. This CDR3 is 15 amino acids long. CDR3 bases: TGCAGCGTTGTTGTGGGACAGGGGGCGGCCGGGGAGCTGTTTTTT. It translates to CSVVVGQGAAGELFF.

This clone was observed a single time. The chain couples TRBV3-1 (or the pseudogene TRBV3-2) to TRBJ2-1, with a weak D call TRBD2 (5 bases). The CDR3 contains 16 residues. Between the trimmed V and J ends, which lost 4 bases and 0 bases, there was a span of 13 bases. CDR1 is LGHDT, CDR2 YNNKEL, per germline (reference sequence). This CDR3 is CASSPSSLRSYNEQFF. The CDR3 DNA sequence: TGTGCCAGCAGCCCCTCTAGCCTCCGCTCCTACAATGAGCAGTTCTTC.

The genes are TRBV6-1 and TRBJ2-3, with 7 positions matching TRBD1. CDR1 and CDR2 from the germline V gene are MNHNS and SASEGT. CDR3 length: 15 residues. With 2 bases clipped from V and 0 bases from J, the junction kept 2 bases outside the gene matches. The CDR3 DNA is TGTGCCAGCAGTGAAAACAGGGGAAGCACAGATACGCAGTATTTT. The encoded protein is CASSENRGSTDTQYF.

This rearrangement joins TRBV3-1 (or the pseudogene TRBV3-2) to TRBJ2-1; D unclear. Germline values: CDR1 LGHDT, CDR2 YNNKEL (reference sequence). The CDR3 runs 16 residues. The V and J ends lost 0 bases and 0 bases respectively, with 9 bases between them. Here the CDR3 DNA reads TGTGCCAGCAGCCAAGAGGTAGGTAGCTCCTACAATGAGCAGTTCTTC. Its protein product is CASSQEVGSSYNEQFF.

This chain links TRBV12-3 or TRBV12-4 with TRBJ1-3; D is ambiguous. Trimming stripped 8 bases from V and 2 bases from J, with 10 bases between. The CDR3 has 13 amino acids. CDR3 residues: CASGEGTGNTIYF. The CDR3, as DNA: TGTGCCAGCGGGGAGGGCACTGGAAACACCATATATTTT.

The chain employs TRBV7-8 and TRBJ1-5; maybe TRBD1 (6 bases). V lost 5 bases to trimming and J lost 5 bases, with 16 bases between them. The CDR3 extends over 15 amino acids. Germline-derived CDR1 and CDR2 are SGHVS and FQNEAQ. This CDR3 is CASSQRRGGDQPQHF. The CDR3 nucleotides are TGTGCCAGCAGCCAGAGGCGGGGGGGCGATCAGCCCCAGCATTTT.

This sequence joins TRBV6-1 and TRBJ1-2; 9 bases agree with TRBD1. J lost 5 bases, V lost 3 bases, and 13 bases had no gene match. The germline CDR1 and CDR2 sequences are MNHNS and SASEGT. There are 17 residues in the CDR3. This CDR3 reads CASSERTGVTSSYGYTF. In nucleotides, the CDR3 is TGTGCCAGCAGTGAGAGGACAGGGGTAACTTCCTCTTATGGCTACACCTTC.